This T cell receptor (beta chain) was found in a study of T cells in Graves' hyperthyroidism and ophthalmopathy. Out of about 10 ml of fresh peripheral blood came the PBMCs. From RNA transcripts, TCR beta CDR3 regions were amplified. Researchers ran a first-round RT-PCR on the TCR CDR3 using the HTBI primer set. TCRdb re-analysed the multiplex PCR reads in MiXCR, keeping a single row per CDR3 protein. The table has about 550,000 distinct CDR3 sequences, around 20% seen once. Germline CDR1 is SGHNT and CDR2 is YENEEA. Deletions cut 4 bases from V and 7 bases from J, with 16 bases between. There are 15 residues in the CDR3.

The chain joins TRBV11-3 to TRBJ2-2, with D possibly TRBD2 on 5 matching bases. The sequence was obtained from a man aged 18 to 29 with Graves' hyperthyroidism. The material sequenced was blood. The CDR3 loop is CASSSWTEAVGELFF. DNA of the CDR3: TGTGCCAGCAGCTCCTGGACCGAAGCGGTCGGGGAGCTGTTTTTT.